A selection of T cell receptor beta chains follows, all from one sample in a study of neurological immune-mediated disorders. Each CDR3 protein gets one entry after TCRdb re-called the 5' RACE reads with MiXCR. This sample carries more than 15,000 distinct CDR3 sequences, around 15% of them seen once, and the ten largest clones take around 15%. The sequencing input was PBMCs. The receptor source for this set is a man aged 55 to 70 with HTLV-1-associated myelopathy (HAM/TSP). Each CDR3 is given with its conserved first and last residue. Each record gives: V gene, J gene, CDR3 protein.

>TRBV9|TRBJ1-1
CASSVRRDRLFTEAFF
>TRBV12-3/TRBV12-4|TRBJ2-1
CASSLGGAGANEQFF
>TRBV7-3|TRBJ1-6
CASSLMGGQISPLHF
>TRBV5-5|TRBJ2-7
CASSSQGVSYEQYF
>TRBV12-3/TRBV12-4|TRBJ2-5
CASSFGQIETQYF
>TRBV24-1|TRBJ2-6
CATSDLNRPNVLTF
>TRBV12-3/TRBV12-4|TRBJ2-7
CASSPLASGHEQYF
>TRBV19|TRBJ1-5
CASSRREVGNQPQHF
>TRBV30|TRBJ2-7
CAWSVVPQLWTRRPYEQYF
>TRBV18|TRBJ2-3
CASTPDRQSTDTQYF
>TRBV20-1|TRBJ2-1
CSVGRVQGKNEQFF
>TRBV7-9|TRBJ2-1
CASSGSRQGVYGEQFF
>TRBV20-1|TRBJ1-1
CSAARGEEAFF
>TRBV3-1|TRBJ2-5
CASSRGGGQETQYF
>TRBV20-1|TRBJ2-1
CSAPDAKLAGGLYNEQFF
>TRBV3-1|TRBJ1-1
CASQSDGPPEAFF
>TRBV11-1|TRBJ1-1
CASSLANAGTEAFF
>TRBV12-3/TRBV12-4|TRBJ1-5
CASVIAGGDNQPQHF
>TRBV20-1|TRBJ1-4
CSAKDGGASNEKLFF
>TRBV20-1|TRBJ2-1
CSATDFNEQFF
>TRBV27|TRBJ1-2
CASGQGYGYTF
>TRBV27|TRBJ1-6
CASSLSTETGLHF
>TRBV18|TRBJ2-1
CASSPLPSTTNEQFF
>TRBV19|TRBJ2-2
CASNQQGTNAGELFF
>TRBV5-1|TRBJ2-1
CASSLGVTGVNEQFF
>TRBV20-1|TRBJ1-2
CSPRFSNRGGYTF
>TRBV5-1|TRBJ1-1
CASSPGPIILNTEAFF
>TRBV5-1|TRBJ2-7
CASTPKTSGGKNEQYF
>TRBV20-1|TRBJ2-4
CSAQPAQGNIQYF
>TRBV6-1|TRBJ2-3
CASSEGLSSTDTQYF
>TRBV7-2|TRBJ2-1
CASSFYWGDNEQFF
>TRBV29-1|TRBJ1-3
CSLRSGSTIYF
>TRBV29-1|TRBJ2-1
CSVSDGGSSYNEQFF
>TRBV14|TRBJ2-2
CASSQVVHGELFF
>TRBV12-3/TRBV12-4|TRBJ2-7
CASSLKGLEQYF
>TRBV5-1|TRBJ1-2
CASSLADGLGYGYTF
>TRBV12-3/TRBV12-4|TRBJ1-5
CASSFGSANQPQHF
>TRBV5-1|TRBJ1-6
CASSPVRNNSPLHF
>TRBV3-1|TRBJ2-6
CASSPALPGANVLTF
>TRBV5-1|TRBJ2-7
CASRRDYEQYF
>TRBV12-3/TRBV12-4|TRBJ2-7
CASSTTGSYEQYF
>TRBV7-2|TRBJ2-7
CASSLVSGYEQYF
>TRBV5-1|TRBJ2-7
CASSLPSSGYEQYF
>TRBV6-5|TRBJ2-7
CASSPGLGALYEQYF
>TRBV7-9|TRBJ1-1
CASSFGGGGAFF
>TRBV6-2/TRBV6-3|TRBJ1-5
CASRNAGVGSGNQPQHF
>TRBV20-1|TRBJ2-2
CSASGLRNTGELFF
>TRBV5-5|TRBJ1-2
CASSLEVKTSYGYTF
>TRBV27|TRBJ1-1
CASSLSGSDTEAFF
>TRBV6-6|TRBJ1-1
CASSYPSDGAQAFF
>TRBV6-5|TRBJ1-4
CASSMGPGGEKLFF
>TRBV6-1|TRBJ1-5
CASSEVGPNQPQHF
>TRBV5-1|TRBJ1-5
CASSLGGAQQPQHF
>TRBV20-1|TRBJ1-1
CSARDPRRQNTEAFF
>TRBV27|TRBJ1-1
CASSGRGTAWEAFF
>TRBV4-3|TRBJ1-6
CASSQEITGTPLSPLHF
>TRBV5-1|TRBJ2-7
CASSLGQGLSYEQYF